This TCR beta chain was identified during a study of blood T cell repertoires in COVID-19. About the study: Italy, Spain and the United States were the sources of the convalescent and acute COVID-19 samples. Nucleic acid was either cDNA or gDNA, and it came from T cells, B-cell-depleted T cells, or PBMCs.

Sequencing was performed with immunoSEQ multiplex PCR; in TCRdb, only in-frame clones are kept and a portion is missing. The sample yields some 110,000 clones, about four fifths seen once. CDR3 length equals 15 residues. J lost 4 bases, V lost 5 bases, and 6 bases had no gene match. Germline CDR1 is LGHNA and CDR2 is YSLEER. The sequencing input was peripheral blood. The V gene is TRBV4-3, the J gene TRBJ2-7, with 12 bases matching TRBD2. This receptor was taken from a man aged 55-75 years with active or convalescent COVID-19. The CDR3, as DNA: TGCGCCAGCAGCAAGGGACTAGCGGGTCAGTACGAGCAGTACTTC. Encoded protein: CASSKGLAGQYEQYF.